The T cell receptor (beta chain) described here comes from a study of blood T cell repertoires in COVID-19 (dated by TCRdb to 2020 to 2022). With regard to the full study: Samples from collaborators originated in the United States, Italy and Spain and spanned both the acute and convalescent phases of COVID-19. Samples came from the ongoing ImmuneRACE study (first 160 participants) plus 1,254 subjects from 6 global collaborators. The repertoires were released in a freely available public database intended as a resource for research on the immune response to SARS-CoV-2. The prospective study material was composed of cDNA or gDNA derived from T cells, B-cell-depleted T cells, or PBMCs. HLA class I and class II types, where available, came from metadata supplied by the sample provider rather than from assay-based typing. Sample metadata almost always included a de-identified subject ID, COVID-19 status, age in years and sex. Subjects who had been exposed to COVID-19, were actively infected with it, or had recovered from it provided the deeply sampled blood TCRbeta repertoires that made up the dataset. General study outcomes and caveats: How much clinical and demographic metadata was included differed by source and by participant, and the metadata was provided uncurated.

Participants in the prospective study were aged roughly 18 to 90 years, lived in 24 United States geographic areas, and enrolled through a virtual design. In the prospective study, participants were assigned to cohorts based on the clinical history participants reported in a screening survey and a study questionnaire. ImmuneRACE Cohort 3 recovered participants were defined by two consecutive negative NP/OP PCR tests, healthcare professional clearance, or symptom resolution. In the prospective study, whole blood, serum and a nasopharyngeal or oropharyngeal swab were collected from each participant by mobile phlebotomists. Prospective study participants could optionally give additional blood draws and questionnaires over a 2-month period. Blood samples from the prospective study were shipped frozen or at room temperature prior to DNA extraction. Remarks on this clone: The specificity of this receptor is unknown. Within one base of it there is no much larger clone, and no base qualities were kept.

TCRbeta CDR3 regions were amplified from genomic DNA using the immunoSEQ Assay, a bias-controlled multiplex PCR. On the study's bioinformatics: The number of nucleated cells in each sample was estimated by amplification of reference gene primers within the assay. Sequence reads were collapsed and filtered to measure the absolute abundance of every unique TCRbeta CDR3 rearrangement. For each sample, productive Simpson clonality was calculated as the square root of Simpson's diversity index across productive rearrangements. The immuneACCESS repertoire file appears here via TCRdb, limited to in-frame rearrangements. These files lack a portion of the clones; in checked studies, under half of the deficit traces to unresolved V genes, and the cause of the others is not known. That table gives V, J and clone size, and the DNA gave D and trimming. The sample records 240,000 or so clones, approximately 90% of which are singletons. The ten biggest clones cover about 9.3% of the sample.

From V the trimming removes 4 bases and from J it removes 8 bases, while the gene matches leave 9 bases of the junction unaccounted for. Sequences SGDLS (CDR1) and YYNGEE (CDR2) are obtained from the germline V gene. Spanning cysteine to phenylalanine, the CDR3 consists of 14 amino acids. CDR3 DNA is the only sequence kept; it has 42 bases, read in frame from the first base. Sequenced material: PBMCs or T cells enriched from blood (not recorded which). The rearrangement combines TRBV9 with TRBJ1-3; 7 central bases correspond to TRBD1. The source is a man aged 40-49 years who had recovered from COVID-19. In nucleotides, the sequence is TGTGCCAGCAGCCCCCGACAGGGACGGGACACCATATATTTT. Its coded protein is CASSPRQGRDTIYF.